Here is one TCR beta chain with its context. Its cognate antigen is unknown. Researchers reported that TCR beta cDNA libraries carried unique molecular identifiers. T cells, about 0.95 to 10 million of them, yielded roughly 550,000 cDNA molecules. TCRdb re-called the PCR reads with MiXCR, one entry per CDR3 protein. The sample holds hundreds of thousands of distinct CDR3 sequences, about 50% seen once. This sample stems from a study of post-analysis software for immune sequencing data. Study background: Recorded subtypes: relapsing-remitting, secondary progressive, progressive-relapsing; some patients unannotated.

Overall study results and limits: Significantly decreased normalized Chao1 diversity was recorded for multiple sclerosis patients relative to controls. Five or six TRBV segments, TRBV5-6, TRBV5-1 and TRBV20-1 among them, were found more frequent in patients than controls. F measure clustering grouped samples strongly by preparation batch.

The CDR3 is 15 residues long. The V end lost 7 bases, the J end lost 3 bases, and 21 bases lay between the germline ends. From germline, CDR1 is SQVTM and CDR2 ANQGSEA. The origin of this receptor is a girl aged 10 to 17 with multiple sclerosis. The sample consisted of blood. The chain joins TRBV29-1 to TRBJ1-1, with TRBD1 as a possible D gene (6 bases). The CDR3 DNA follows: TGCAGCGCTGGAGGACAGATGAGGAGAGACACTGAAGCTTTCTTT. Amino acids: CSAGGQMRRDTEAFF.